One and the same sample provided the 17 T cell receptor beta chains below, sequenced in a study of molecular identifiers for immune sequencing clone quantification. MiXCR was run by TCRdb on the PCR reads, yielding one entry per CDR3 protein. The sample lists roughly 630,000 distinct CDR3 sequences; 25% were seen once. Specimen: naive CD8+ T cells from blood, with Jurkat cell RNA spiked in. Subset reported: FACS-sorted CD8+CD4-CCR7+CD45RA+ naive T cells. These receptors all come from a human donor in good health. Some libraries in this study had Jurkat cell RNA spiked in.

Comments on this clonotype: This may arise from a read error, as a much more abundant clone is one base away. The rearrangement links TRBV7-9 to TRBJ2-7, with D possibly matching TRBD2 (6 bases). The CDR3 spans 15 residues. CDR1 is SEHNR and CDR2 is FQNEAQ in the germline V gene (reference sequence). Between the trimmed V and J ends, which lost 5 bases and 2 bases, there was a span of 16 bases. Here the CDR3 reads CASSPGVISPYEQYF. As DNA, the CDR3 is TGTGCCAGCAGCCCGGGGGTCATAAGCCCCTACGAGCAGTACTTC.

This clonotype came up many times. The CDR3 is CASSLLFPDGKTSGANVLTF. In DNA form, the CDR3 reads TGTGCCAGCAGTTTATTATTCCCGGACGGGAAGACATCTGGGGCCAACGTCCTGACTTTC. The chain carries TRBV28 and TRBJ2-6; D perhaps matches TRBD2 (5 bases). This CDR3 has 20 residues. V was trimmed by 1 base and J by 1 base, leaving 20 bases between them. Germline V lookup: CDR1 MDHEN, CDR2 SYDVKM.

This clonotype was counted once. The chain carries TRBV7-9 and TRBJ2-7; D may be TRBD2 (7 bases). From germline, CDR1 is SEHNR and CDR2 FQNEAQ (reference sequence). V was shortened by 4 bases and J by 3 bases, with 16 bases between the two germline ends. There are 15 residues in the CDR3. Written as DNA, the CDR3 is TGTGCCAGCAGCTCCCCCCGAGGGGGGGACTACGAGCAGTACTTC. This sequence encodes CASSSPRGGDYEQYF.

This clonotype was found a few times. The J gene is TRBJ1-5, the V gene TRBV7-9; no firm D call. Germline CDR1 and CDR2: SEHNR and FQNEAQ (reference sequence). V gave up 5 bases and J gave up 3 bases, with 11 bases separating them. This CDR3 spans 14 amino acids. CDR3 nucleotides: TGTGCCAGCAGCCCCTACGGGATCAATCAGCCCCAGCATTTT. Amino acids: CASSPYGINQPQHF. The variable domain in full, completed from reference TRBV7-9 and TRBJ1-5, reads DTGVSQNPRHKITKRGQNVTFRCDPISEHNRLYWYRQTLGQGPEFLTYFQNEAQLEKSRLLSDRFSAERPKGSFSTLEIQRTEQGDSAMYLCASSPYGINQPQHFGDGTRLSIL.

A few counts support this clonotype. The J gene is TRBJ1-6, the V gene TRBV7-9, with TRBD1 as a possible D gene (5 bases). This CDR3 region has 17 residues. Trimming cost V 0 bases and J 6 bases, with 15 bases left between them. Germline values: CDR1 SEHNR, CDR2 FQNEAQ (reference sequence). The CDR3 reads CASSLAGTGQINSPLHF. The CDR3 DNA follows: TGTGCCAGCAGCTTAGCGGGTACTGGACAAATTAATTCACCCCTCCACTTT.

For this clonotype: This CDR3 fails to terminate in the conserved phenylalanine or tryptophan, so it likely reflects a read error. The chain uses TRBV13 and TRBJ2-3; no definite D call. V was trimmed by 8 bases and J by 5 bases, leaving 11 bases between them. The CDR3 is 12 residues long. Germline-derived CDR1 and CDR2 are PRHDT and FYEKMQ (reference sequence). CDR3 coding DNA: TGTGCCAGCCGGCTACTCGGAGATACGCAGTATTCC. Protein: CASRLLGDTQYS.

Ten or more counts support this clonotype. This chain uses TRBV5-1 with TRBJ2-3; possibly TRBD1 for D (5 bases). V gave up 0 bases and J gave up 6 bases, with 11 bases separating them. The length of the CDR3 is 14 residues. CDR1 and CDR2 (germline): SGHRS, YFSETQ. In DNA, the CDR3 is TGCGCCAGCAGCTTGGGCGCAGGGTCCGATACGCAGTATTTT. It encodes CASSLGAGSDTQYF.

This clonotype was detected many times. This sequence joins TRBV29-1 and TRBJ2-2, with D hard to call. The CDR3 totals 14 residues. Trimming took off 3 bases at V and 2 bases at J, with 10 bases between the two ends. Germline V lookup: CDR1 SQVTM, CDR2 ANQGSEA. The CDR3 bases are TGCAGCGTTGAGACCCTAAGAAACACCGGGGAGCTGTTTTTT. This gives the protein CSVETLRNTGELFF.

The chain joins TRBV4-1 to TRBJ2-3; the D is unclear. Trimming removed 1 base at V and 4 bases at J, with 15 bases between. The CDR3 contains 16 residues. Germline V gives CDR1 MGHRA, CDR2 YSYEKL. CDR3 loop: CASSQGQAQLPDTQYF. Written as DNA, the CDR3 is TGCGCCAGCAGCCAAGGGCAAGCCCAACTCCCAGATACGCAGTATTTT.

This clonotype was counted ten times or more. The chain links TRBV4-3 to TRBJ1-1; D might be TRBD1 (5 bases). Germline V CDR1 and CDR2: LGHNA, YSLEER. The CDR3 covers 18 residues. Trimming removed 0 bases at V and 3 bases at J, with 20 bases between. Written as DNA, the CDR3 is TGCGCCAGCAGCCAAGATCAAGGGCCAGGGTCGTGGGACACTGAAGCTTTCTTT. The encoded protein is CASSQDQGPGSWDTEAFF.

The genes are TRBV3-2 and TRBJ2-1; TRBD1 is taken as the D call from the table, unchecked against the DNA. TRBV3-2 is annotated as a pseudogene. There are 12 residues in the CDR3. CDR3 amino acids: CASSQSEGRKLF. In nucleotides, the CDR3 is TGTGCCAGCAGCCAAAGCGAGGGGCGGAAGCTCTTC.

In its sample, this clonotype was seen many times. The rearrangement uses TRBV7-2 and TRBJ2-5, with 8 bases that match TRBD2. CDR3 length: 16 residues. CDR1 and CDR2 (germline): SGHTA, FQGNSA. The V gene end was trimmed by 1 base and the J gene end by 1 base; junction bases not matched to a gene: 5. CDR3 coding DNA: TGTGCCAGCAGCTTAGAGTTAGCGGGGTTCCAAGAGACCCAGTACTTC. Translated, it gives CASSLELAGFQETQYF.

The chain is built from TRBV19 and TRBJ2-3, with D perhaps matching TRBD2 (6 bases). Germline CDR1 and CDR2: LNHDA and SQIVND (reference sequence). The V end was cut by 0 bases, the J end by 4 bases, with 14 bases between. This CDR3 has 16 amino acids. This CDR3 is CASSIDRSGVADTQYF. The DNA of the CDR3 is TGTGCCAGTAGTATAGACCGTAGCGGAGTCGCAGATACGCAGTATTTT. The full variable domain, with the rest looked up from reference TRBV19 and TRBJ2-3, is DGGITQSPKYLFRKEGQNVTLSCEQNLNHDAMYWYRQDPGQGLRLIYYSQIVNDFQKGDIAEGYSVSREKKESFPLTVTSAQKNPTAFYLCASSIDRSGVADTQYFGPGTRLTVL.

This clonotype was seen ten or more times. This chain connects TRBV12-3 or TRBV12-4 to TRBJ1-5, with a possible D match to TRBD1 (5 bases). This CDR3 has 17 amino acids. V lost 2 bases and J 4 bases, leaving 18 bases between the germline ends. The CDR3 loop is CASSLIGTPAKNQPQHF. The CDR3 bases are TGTGCCAGCAGTTTAATCGGGACCCCCGCGAAAAATCAGCCCCAGCATTTT.

This clonotype appeared a few times. The chain couples TRBV20-1 to TRBJ1-5, with 9 bases lining up with TRBD1. The J segment lost 0 bases and the V segment lost 6 bases, leaving 9 bases of the junction unmatched. The germline gives CDR1 DFQATT, CDR2 SNEGSKA (reference sequence). The CDR3 covers 16 residues. The CDR3 region is CSASGTGTYSNQPQHF. In nucleotides, the CDR3 is TGCAGTGCGTCCGGGACAGGGACCTATAGCAATCAGCCCCAGCATTTT.

The V gene is TRBV4-3, the J gene TRBJ1-6; TRBD1 matches at 9 bases. With 0 bases clipped from V and 6 bases from J, the junction kept 3 bases outside the gene matches. Germline assignment: CDR1 LGHNA and CDR2 YSLEER. This CDR3 has 16 residues. The CDR3 reads CASSQDGTGFNSPLHF. CDR3 nucleotide sequence: TGCGCCAGCAGCCAAGATGGGACAGGGTTTAATTCACCCCTCCACTTT.

In regard to this clonotype: One base away lies a much larger clone, so this may be a sequencing read error. The V call is TRBV12-3 or TRBV12-4, the J call TRBJ2-5, with 7 bases that match TRBD1. This CDR3 is 14 amino acids long. J gave up 0 bases and V 6 bases, and 4 bases lay outside the gene matches. This CDR3 reads CASSCGTDQETQYF. The CDR3 coding sequence is TGTGCCAGCAGCTGTGGGACAGACCAAGAGACCCAGTACTTC.